This T cell receptor (beta chain) was sequenced in a study of T cell repertoires in aging, cancer and after chemotherapy. General study points: Healthy donors lost TCR diversity with age mainly through richness, cancer patients through richness and evenness.

By proportion, this clonotype is medium-sized. What it binds is not known. TCR beta rearrangements were amplified from peripheral blood genomic DNA. The CDR3 runs to 15 residues. V lost 1 base, J lost 4 bases, and 10 bases stayed unmatched. Per germline, CDR1 SQVTM and CDR2 ANQGSEA. TRB rearrangements spanning V, D and J were amplified using mixed TRB-A/B primers. TCRdb used MiXCR to reprocess the multiplex PCR reads, holding one entry per CDR3 protein. The repertoire holds some 9,300 distinct CDR3 sequences, with 23% as singletons. The sequence came from a human donor with a blood cancer. The donor label of this sample is uncertain. The sample taken for sequencing was blood. The chain carries TRBV29-1 and TRBJ2-7, with 7 bases aligning to TRBD1. CDR3 sequence: CSVEGPGDRAYEQYF. CDR3 DNA: TGCAGCGTTGAAGGTCCGGGTGACAGGGCGTACGAGCAGTACTTC.